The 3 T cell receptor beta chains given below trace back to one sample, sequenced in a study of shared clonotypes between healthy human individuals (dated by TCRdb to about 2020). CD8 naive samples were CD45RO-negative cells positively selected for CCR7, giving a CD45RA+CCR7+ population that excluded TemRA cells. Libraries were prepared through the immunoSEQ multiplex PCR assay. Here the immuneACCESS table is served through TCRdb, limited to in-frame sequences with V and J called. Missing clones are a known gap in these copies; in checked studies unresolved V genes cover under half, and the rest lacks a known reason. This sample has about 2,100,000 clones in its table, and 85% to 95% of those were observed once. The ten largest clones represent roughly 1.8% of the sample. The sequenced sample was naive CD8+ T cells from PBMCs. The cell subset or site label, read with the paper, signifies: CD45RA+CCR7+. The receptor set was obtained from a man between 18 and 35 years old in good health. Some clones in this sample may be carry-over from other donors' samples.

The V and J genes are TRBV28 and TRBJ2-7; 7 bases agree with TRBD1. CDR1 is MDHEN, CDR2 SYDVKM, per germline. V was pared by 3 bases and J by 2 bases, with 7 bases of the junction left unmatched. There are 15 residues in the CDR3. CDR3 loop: CASSFYGTVTYEQYF. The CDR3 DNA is TGTGCCAGCAGTTTCTATGGGACAGTGACCTACGAGCAGTACTTC.

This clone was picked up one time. The CDR3 nucleotides are TGTGCCAGCAGTTTGCCCTCCTTTAGACAGGGGGCATGGGAGACCCAGTACTTC. This gives the protein CASSLPSFRQGAWETQYF. The V and J genes are TRBV28 and TRBJ2-5; 10 bases are shared with TRBD1. Losses at the gene ends were 3 bases for V and 5 bases for J; bases not matched to a gene: 15. Germline CDR1 and CDR2: MDHEN and SYDVKM. The CDR3 consists of 18 residues.

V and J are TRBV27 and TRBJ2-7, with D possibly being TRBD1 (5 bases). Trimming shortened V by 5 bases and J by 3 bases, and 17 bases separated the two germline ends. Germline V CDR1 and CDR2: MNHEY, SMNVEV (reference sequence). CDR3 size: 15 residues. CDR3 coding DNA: TGTGCCAGCAGTCCACGTCCGAGCAGGGACTACGAGCAGTACTTC. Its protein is CASSPRPSRDYEQYF.